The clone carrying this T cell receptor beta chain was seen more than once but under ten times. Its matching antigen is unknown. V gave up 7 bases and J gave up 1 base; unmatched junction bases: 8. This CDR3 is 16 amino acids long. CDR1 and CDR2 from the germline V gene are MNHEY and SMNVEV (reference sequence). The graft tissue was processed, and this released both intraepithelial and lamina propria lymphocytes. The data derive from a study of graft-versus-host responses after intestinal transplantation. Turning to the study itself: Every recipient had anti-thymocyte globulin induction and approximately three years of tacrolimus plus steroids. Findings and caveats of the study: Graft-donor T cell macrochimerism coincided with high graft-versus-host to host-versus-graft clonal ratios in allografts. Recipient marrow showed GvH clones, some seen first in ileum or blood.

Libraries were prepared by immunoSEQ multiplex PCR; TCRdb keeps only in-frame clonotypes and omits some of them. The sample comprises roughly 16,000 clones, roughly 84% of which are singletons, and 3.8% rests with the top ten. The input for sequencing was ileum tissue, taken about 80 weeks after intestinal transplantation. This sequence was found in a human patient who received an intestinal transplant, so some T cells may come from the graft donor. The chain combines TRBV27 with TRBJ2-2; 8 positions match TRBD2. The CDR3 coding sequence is TGTGCCAGCAAACTCTACGGGGGGGTGAACACCGGGGAGCTGTTTTTT. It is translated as CASKLYGGVNTGELFF.